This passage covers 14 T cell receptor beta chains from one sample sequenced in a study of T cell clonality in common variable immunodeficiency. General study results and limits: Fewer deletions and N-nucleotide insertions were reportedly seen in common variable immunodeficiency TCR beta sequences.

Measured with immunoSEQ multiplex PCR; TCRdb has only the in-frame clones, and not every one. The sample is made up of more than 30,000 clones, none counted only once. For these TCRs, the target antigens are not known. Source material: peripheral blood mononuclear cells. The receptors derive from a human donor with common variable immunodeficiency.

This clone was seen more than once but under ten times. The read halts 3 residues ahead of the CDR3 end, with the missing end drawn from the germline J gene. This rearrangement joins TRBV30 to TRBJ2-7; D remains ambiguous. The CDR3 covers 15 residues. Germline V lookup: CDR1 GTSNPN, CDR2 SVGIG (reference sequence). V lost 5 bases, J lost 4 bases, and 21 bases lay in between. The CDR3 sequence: CAWEPRWQALYEQYF. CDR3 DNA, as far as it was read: TGTGCCTGGGAGCCCAGATGGCAGGCTCTATACGAG.

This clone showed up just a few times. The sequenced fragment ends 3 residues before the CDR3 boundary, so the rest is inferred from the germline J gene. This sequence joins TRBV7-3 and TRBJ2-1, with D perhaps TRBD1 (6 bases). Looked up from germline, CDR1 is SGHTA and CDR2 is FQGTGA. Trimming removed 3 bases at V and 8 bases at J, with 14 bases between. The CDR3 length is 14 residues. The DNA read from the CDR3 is TGTGCCAGCAGCTTTATCACAGGGAAGGATGAG. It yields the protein CASSFITGKDE. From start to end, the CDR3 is CASSFITGKDEQFF. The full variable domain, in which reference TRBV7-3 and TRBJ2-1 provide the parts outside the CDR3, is GAGVSQTPSNKVTEKGKYVELRCDPISGHTALYWYRQSLGQGPEFLIYFQGTGAADDSGLPNDRFFAVRPEGSVSTLKIQRTERGDSAVYLCASSFITGKDEQFFGPGTRLTVL.

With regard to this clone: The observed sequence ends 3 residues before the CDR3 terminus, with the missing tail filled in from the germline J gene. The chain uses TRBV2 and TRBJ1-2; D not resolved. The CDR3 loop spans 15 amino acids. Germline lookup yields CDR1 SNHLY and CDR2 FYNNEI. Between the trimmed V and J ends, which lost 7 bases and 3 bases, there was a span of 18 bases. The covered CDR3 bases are TGTGCCAGCACCGAGGGTGGTTACCTCTACTATGGC. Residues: CASTEGGYLYYG. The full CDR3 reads CASTEGGYLYYGYTF.

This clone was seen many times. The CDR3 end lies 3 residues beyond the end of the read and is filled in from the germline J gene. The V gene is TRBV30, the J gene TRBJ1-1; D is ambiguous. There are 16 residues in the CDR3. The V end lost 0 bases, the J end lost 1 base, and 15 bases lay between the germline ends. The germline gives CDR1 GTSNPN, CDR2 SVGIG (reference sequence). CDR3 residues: CAWSVSSEPPNTEAFF. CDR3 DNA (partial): TGTGCCTGGAGTGTTTCGTCAGAACCACCGAACACTGAA.

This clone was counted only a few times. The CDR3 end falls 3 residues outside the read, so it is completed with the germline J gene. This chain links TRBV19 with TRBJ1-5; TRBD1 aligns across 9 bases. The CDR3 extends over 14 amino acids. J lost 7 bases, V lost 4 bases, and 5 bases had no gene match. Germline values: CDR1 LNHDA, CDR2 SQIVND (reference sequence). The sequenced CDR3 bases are TGTGCCAGTAGTAGGGGACAGGGTGACCAGCCC. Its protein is CASSRGQGDQP. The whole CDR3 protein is CASSRGQGDQPQHF. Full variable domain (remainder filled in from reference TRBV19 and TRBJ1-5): DGGITQSPKYLFRKEGQNVTLSCEQNLNHDAMYWYRQDPGQGLRLIYYSQIVNDFQKGDIAEGYSVSREKKESFPLTVTSAQKNPTAFYLCASSRGQGDQPQHFGDGTRLSIL.

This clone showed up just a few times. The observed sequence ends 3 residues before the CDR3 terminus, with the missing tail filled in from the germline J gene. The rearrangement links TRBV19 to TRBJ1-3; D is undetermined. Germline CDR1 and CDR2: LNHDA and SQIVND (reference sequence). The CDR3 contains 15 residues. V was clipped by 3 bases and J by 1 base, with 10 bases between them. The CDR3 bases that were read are TGTGCCAGTAGTATCGAGGGTCGATCTGGAAACACC. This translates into CASSIEGRSGNT. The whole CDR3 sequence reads CASSIEGRSGNTIYF.

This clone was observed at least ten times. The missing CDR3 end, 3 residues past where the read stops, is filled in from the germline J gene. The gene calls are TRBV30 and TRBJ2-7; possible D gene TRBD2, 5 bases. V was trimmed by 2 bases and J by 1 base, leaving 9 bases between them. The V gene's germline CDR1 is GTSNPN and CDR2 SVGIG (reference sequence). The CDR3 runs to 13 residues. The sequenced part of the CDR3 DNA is TGTGCCTGGAGTCCGGGGAATTCCTACGAG. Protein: CAWSPGNSYE. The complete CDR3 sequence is CAWSPGNSYEQYF.

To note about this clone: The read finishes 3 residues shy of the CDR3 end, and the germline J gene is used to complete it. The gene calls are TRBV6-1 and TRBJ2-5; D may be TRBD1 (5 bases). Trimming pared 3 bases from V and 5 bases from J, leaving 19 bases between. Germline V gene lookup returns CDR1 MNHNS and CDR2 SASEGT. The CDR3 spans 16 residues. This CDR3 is CASSDLGRVKSETQYF. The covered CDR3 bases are TGTGCCAGCAGTGATCTGGGCAGGGTGAAGAGTGAGACC.

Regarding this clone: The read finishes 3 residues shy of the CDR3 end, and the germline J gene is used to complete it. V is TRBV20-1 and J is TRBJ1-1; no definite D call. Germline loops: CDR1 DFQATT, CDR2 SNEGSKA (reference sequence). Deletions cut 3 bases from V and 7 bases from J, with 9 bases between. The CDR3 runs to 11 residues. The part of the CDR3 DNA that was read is TGCAGTGCTAGTTCAAAGGTTGAA. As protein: CSASSKVE. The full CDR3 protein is CSASSKVEAFF.

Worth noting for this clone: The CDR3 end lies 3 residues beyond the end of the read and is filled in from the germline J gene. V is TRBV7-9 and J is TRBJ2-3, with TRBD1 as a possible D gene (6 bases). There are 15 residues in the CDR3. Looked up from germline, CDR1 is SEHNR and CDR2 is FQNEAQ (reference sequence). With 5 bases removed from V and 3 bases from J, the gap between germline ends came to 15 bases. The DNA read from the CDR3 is TGTGCCAGCAGCCTATCTCTTAGGGGGACAGATACG. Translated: CASSLSLRGTDT. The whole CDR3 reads CASSLSLRGTDTQYF.

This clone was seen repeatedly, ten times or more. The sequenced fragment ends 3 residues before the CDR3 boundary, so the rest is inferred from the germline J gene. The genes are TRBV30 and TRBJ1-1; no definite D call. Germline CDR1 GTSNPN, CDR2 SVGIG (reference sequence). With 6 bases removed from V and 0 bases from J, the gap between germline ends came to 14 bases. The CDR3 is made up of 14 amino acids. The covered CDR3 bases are TGTGCCTGTTATCGGAGGGCTCTGAACACTGAA. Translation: CACYRRALNTE. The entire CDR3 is CACYRRALNTEAFF.

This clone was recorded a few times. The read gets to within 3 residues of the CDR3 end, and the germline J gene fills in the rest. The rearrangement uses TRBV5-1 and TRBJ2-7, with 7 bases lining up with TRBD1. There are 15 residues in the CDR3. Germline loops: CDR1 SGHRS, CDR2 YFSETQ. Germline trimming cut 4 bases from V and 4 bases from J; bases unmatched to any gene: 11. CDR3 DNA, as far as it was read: TGCGCCAGCAGCCTCGGACAGGACGGACAATACGAG. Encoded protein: CASSLGQDGQYE. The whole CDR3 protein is CASSLGQDGQYEQYF.

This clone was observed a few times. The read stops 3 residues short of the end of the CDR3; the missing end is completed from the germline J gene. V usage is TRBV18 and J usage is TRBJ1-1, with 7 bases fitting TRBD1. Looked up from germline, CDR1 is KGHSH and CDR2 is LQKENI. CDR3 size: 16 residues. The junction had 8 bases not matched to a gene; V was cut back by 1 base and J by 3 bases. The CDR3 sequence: CASSPQTGLSYTEAFF. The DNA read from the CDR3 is TGTGCCAGCTCACCACAGACAGGGTTGTCTTACACTGAA.

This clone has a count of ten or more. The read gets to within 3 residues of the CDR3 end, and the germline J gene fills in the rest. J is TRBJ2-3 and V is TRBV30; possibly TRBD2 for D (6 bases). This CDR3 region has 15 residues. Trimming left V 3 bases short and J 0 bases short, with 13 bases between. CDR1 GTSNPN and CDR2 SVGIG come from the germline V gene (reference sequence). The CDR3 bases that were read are TGTGCCTGGAGGCCGGGGGACTCTAGCACAGATACG. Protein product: CAWRPGDSSTDT. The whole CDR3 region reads CAWRPGDSSTDTQYF. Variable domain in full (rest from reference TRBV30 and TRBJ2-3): SQTIHQWPATLVQPVGSPLSLECTVEGTSNPNLYWYRQAAGRGLQLLFYSVGIGQISSEVPQNLSASRPQDRQFILSSKKLLLSDSGFYLCAWRPGDSSTDTQYFGPGTRLTVL.